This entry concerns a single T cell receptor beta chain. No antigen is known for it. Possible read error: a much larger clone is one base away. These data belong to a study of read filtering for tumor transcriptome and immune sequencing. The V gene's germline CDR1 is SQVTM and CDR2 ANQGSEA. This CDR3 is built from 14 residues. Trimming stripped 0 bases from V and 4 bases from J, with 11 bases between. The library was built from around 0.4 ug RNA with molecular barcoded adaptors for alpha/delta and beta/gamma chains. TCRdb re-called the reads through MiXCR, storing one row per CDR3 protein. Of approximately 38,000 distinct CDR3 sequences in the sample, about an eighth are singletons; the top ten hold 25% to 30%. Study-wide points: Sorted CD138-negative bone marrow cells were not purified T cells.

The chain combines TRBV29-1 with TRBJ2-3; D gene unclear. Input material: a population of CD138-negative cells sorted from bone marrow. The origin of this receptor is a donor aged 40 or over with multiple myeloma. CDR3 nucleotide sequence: TGCAGCGTTGAAGATCGCAGAAGCGCAGATACGCAGTATTTT. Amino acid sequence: CSVEDRRSADTQYF.